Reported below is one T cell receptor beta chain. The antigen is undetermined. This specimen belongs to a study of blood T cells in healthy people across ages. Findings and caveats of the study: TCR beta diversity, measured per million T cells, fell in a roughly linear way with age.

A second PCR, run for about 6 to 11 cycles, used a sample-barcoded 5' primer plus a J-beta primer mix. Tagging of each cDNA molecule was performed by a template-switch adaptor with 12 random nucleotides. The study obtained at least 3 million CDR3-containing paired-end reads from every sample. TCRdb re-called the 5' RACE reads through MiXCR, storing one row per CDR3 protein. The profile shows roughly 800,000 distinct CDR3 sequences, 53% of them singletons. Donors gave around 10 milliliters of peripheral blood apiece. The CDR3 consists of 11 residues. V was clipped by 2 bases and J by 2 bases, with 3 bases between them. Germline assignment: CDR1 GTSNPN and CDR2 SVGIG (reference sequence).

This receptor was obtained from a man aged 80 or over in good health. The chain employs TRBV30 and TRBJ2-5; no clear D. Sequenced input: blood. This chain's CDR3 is CAWSMQETQYF. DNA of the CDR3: TGTGCCTGGAGTATGCAAGAGACCCAGTACTTC.